The source of this T cell receptor (beta chain) is a study of T cell changes during pregnancy in multiple sclerosis. Here immunoSEQ multiplex PCR was the method, and the copy in TCRdb shows in-frame clones only, minus some. The sample has 50,000 or so clones; roughly 94% are singletons. Turning to this clone: Other DNA sequences in this sample translate to the same CDR3.

Trimming removed 5 bases from V and 10 bases from J, with 12 bases in between. The CDR3 is 13 residues long. CDR1 and CDR2 from the germline V gene are SNHLY and FYNNEI. The chain combines TRBV2 with TRBJ1-6; D is uncertain. The sample was CD4+ T cells from peripheral blood mononuclear cells, taken in the second trimester of pregnancy. This receptor was obtained from a female donor with multiple sclerosis, enrolled in a pregnancy study. In nucleotides, the CDR3 is TGTGCCAGCAGTTCGACCAGGAACTCACCCCTCCACTTT. Translated, it gives CASSSTRNSPLHF.